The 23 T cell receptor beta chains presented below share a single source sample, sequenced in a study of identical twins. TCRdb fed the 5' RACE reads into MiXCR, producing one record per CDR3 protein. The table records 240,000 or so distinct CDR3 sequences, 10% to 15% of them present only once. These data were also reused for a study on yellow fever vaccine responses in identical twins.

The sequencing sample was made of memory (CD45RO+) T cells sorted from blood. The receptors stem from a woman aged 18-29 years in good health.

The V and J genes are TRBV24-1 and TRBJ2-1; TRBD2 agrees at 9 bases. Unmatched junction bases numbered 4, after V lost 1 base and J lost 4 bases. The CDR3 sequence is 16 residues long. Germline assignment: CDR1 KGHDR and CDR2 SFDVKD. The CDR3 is CATSDFGGRAYNEQFF. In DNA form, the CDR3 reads TGTGCCACCAGTGATTTCGGCGGGAGGGCGTACAATGAGCAGTTCTTC.

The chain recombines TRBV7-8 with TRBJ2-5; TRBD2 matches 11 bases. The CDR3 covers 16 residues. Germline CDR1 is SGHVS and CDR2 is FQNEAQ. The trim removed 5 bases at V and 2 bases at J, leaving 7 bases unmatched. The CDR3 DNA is TGTGCCAGCAGCCAAGGACTAGCGGGTTCTCAAGAGACCCAGTACTTC. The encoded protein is CASSQGLAGSQETQYF. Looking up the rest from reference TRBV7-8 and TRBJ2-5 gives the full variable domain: GAGVSQSPRYKVAKRGQDVALRCDPISGHVSLFWYQQALGQGPEFLTYFQNEAQLDKSGLPSDRFFAERPEGSVSTLKIQRTQQEDSAVYLCASSQGLAGSQETQYFGPGTRLLVL.

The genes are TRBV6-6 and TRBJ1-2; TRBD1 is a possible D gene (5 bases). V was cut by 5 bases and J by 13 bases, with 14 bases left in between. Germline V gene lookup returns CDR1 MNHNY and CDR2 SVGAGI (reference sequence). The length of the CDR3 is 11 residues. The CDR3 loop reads CASSGTVRCTF. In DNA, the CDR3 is TGTGCCAGCAGTGGGACGGTTAGGTGCACCTTC.

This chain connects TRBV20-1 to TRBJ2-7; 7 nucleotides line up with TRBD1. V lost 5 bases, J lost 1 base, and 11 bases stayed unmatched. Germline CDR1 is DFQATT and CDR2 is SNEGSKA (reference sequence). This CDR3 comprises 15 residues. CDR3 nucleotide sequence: TGCAGTGCTCCTTCGCCCAGGGACAGATCCTACGAGCAGTACTTC. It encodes CSAPSPRDRSYEQYF.

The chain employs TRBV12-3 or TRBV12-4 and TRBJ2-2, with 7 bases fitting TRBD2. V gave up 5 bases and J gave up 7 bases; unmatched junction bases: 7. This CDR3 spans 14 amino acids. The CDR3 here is CASSPPTSSGELFF. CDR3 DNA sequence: TGTGCCAGCAGTCCCCCGACTAGCAGCGGGGAGCTGTTTTTT.

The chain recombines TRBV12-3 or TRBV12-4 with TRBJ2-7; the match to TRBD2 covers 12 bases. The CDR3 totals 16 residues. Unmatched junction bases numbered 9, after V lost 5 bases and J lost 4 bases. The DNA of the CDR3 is TGTGCCAGCAGTCCATGGACTAGCGGGAAGTCGTACGAGCAGTACTTC. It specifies CASSPWTSGKSYEQYF.

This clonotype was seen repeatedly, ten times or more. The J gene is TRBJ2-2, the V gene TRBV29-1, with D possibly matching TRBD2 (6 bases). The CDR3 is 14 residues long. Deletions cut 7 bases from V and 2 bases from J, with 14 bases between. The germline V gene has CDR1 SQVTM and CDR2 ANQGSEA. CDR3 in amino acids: CSGRERANTGELFF. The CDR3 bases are TGCAGCGGGAGGGAGCGGGCAAACACCGGGGAGCTGTTTTTT.

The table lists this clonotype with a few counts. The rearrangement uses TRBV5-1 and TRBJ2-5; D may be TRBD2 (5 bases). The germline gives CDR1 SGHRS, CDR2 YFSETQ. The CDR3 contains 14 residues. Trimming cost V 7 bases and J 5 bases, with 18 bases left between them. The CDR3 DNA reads TGCGCCAGCTCAGACCTTTATGGGGAGGAGACCCAGTACTTC. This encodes CASSDLYGEETQYF.

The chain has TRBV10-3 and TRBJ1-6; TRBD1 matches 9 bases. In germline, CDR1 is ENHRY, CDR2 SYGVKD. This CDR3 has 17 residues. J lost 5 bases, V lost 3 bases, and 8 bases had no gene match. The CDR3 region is CAISESKGTGNNSPLHF. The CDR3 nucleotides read TGTGCCATCAGTGAATCCAAAGGGACAGGGAATAATTCACCCCTCCACTTT.

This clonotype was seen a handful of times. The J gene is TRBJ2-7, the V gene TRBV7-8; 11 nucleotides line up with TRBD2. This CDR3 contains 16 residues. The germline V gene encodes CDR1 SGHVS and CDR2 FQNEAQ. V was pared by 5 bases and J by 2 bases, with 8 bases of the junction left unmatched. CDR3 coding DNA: TGTGCCAGCAGCCCTAGGACTAGCGGGTCCACCTACGAGCAGTACTTC. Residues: CASSPRTSGSTYEQYF.

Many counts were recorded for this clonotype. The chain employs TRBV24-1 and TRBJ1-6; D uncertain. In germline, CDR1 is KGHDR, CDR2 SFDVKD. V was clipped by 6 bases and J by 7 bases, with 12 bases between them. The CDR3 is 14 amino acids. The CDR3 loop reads CATSRPIRNSPLHF. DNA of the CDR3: TGTGCCACCAGTCGGCCAATAAGGAATTCACCCCTCCACTTT.

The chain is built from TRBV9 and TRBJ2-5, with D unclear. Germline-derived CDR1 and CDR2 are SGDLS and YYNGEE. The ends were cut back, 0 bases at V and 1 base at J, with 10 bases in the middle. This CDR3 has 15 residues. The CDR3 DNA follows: TGTGCCAGCAGCGTAGCTCAGAGGACCCAAGAGACCCAGTACTTC. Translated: CASSVAQRTQETQYF.

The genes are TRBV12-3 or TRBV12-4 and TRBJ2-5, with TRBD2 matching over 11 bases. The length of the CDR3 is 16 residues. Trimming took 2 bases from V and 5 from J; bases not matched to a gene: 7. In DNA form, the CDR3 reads TGTGCCAGCAGTTTACGCCGCCCTAGCGGGGGGGAGACCCAGTACTTC. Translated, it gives CASSLRRPSGGETQYF.

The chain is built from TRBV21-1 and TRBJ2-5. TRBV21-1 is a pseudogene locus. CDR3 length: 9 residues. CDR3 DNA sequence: TGTGCCAACTGGAAGACCCAGTACTTC. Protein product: CANWKTQYF.

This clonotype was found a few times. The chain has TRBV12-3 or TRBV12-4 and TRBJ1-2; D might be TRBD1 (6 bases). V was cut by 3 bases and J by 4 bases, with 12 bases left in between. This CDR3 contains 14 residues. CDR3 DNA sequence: TGTGCCAGCAGTTTGGGGGGGCAGGCCTATGGCTACACCTTC. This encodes CASSLGGQAYGYTF.

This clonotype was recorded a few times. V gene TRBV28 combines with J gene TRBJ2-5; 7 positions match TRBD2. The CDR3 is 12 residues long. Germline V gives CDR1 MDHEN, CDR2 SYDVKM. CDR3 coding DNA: TGTGCAGCAGCGGGGCGCCAAGAGACCCAGTACTTC. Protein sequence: CAAAGRQETQYF.

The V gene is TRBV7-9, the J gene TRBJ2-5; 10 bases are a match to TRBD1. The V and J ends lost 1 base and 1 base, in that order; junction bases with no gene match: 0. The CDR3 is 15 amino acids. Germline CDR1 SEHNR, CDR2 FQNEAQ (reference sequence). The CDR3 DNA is TGTGCCAGCAGCTTAGGGACAGGGGGCCAAGAGACCCAGTACTTC. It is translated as CASSLGTGGQETQYF.

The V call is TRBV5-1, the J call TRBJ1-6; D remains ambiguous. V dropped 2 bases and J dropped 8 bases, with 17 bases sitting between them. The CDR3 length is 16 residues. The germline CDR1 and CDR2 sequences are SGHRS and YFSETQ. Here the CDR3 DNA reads TGCGCCAGCAGCTTCCAGATAGGACGGAGGGATTCACCCCTCCACTTT. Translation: CASSFQIGRRDSPLHF.

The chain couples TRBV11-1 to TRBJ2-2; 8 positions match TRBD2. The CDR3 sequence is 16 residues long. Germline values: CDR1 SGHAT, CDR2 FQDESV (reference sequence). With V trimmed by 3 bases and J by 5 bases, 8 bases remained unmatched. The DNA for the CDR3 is TGTGCCAGCAGCTTGCGGGGGCCTAGCGGGACCGGGGAGCTGTTTTTT. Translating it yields CASSLRGPSGTGELFF.

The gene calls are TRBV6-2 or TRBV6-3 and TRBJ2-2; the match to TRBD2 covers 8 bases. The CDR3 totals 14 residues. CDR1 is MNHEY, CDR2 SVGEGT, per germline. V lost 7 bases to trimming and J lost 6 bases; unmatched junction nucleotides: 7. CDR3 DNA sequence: TGTGCCAGCACCCCTAGCGGGCCCGCCGGGGAGCTGTTTTTT. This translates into CASTPSGPAGELFF.

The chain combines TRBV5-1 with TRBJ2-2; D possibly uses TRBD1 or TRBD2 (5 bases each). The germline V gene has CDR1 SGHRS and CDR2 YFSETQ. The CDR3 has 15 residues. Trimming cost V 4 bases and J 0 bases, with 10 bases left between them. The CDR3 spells CASSGGTPNTGELFF. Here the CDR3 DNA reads TGCGCCAGCAGCGGGGGTACTCCGAACACCGGGGAGCTGTTTTTT.

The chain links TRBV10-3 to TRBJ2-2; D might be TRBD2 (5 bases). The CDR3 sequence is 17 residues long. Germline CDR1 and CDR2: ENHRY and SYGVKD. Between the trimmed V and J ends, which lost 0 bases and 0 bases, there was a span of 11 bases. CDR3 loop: CAISESGRGPNTGELFF. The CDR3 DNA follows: TGTGCCATCAGTGAGTCGGGTCGCGGGCCGAACACCGGGGAGCTGTTTTTT.

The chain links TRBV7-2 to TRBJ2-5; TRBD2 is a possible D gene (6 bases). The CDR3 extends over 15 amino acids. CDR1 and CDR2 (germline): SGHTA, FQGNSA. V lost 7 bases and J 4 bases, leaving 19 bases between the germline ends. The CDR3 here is CASTPHVGGTETQYF. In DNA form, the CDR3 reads TGTGCCAGCACACCCCATGTTGGAGGGACAGAGACCCAGTACTTC. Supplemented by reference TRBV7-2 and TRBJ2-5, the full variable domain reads GAGVSQSPSNKVTEKGKDVELRCDPISGHTALYWYRQSLGQGLEFLIYFQGNSAPDKSGLPSDRFSAERTGGSVSTLTIQRTQQEDSAVYLCASTPHVGGTETQYFGPGTRLLVL.